This T cell receptor beta chain is drawn from a study of post-analysis software for immune sequencing data. For the study at large: Disease trajectories encompassed relapsing-remitting, secondary progressive and progressive-relapsing multiple sclerosis. Regarding the study as a whole: Comparison with controls showed significantly lower normalized Chao1 diversity in multiple sclerosis patients. With TRBV5-6, TRBV5-1 and TRBV20-1 included, about five TRBV segments were more frequent in patients than in controls.

Unique-molecular-identifier-tagged TCR beta cDNA libraries were used. A population of roughly 0.9 to 11 million T cells gave rise to about half a million cDNA molecules. TCRdb passed the PCR reads through MiXCR, listing each CDR3 protein once. Seen here are roughly 870,000 distinct CDR3 sequences, around 50% observed once, and the top ten hold roughly 4.4%. With regard to this clonotype: Its specificity is unknown.

This CDR3 region has 17 residues. Germline V gene data show CDR1 as SGHTA and CDR2 as FQGNSA. V was clipped by 1 base and J by 4 bases; unmatched bases: 9. Material: blood. This chain links TRBV7-2 with TRBJ1-1; 10 bases line up with TRBD1. This TCR was recovered from a girl aged 5-17 years with multiple sclerosis. DNA of the CDR3: TGTGCCAGCAGCTTAGAAACGAAGACAGGGGGCCTCACTGAAGCTTTCTTT. Its protein product is CASSLETKTGGLTEAFF.